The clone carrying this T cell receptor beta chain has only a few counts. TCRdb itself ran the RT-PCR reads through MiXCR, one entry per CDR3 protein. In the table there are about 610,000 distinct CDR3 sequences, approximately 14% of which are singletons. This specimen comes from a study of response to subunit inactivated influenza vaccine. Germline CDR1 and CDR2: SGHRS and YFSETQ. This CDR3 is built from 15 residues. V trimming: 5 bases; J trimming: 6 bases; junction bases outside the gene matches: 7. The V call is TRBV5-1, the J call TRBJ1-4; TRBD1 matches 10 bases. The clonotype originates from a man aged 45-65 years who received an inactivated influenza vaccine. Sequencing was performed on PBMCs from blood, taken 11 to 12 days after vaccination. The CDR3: CASSLTGTGDEKLFF. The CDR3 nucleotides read TGCGCCAGCAGTCTCACCGGGACAGGGGATGAAAAACTGTTTTTT.